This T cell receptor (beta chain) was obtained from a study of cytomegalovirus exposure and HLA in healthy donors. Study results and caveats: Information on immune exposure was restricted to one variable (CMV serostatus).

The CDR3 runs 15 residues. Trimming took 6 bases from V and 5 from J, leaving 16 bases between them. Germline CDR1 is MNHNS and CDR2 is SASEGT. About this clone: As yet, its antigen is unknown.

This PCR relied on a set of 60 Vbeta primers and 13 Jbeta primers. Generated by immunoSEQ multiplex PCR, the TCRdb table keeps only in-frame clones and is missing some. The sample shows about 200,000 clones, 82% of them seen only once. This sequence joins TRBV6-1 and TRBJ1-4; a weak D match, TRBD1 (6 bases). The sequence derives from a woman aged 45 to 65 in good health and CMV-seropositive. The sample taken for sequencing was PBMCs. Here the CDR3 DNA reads TGTGCCAGCAGCCAGGGATGGGGGACAAATGAAAAACTGTTTTTT. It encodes CASSQGWGTNEKLFF.